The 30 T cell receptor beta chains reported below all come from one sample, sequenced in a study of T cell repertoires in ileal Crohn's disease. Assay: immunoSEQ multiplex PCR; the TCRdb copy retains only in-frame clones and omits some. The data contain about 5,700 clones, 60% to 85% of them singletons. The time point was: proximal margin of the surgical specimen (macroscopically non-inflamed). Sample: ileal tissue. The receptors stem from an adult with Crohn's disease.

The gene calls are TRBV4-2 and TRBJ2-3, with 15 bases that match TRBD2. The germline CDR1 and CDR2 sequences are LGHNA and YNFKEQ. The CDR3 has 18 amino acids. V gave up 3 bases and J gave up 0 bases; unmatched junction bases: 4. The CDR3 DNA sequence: TGTGCCAGCAGCCATGGGACTAGCGGGGGGAGTAGCACAGATACGCAGTATTTT. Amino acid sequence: CASSHGTSGGSSTDTQYF.

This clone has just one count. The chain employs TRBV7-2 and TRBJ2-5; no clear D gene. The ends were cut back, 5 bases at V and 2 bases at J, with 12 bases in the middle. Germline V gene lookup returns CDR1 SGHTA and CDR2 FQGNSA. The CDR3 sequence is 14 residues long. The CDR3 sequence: CASSPQIRQETQYF. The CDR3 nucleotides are TGTGCCAGCAGCCCTCAAATTCGGCAAGAGACCCAGTACTTC.

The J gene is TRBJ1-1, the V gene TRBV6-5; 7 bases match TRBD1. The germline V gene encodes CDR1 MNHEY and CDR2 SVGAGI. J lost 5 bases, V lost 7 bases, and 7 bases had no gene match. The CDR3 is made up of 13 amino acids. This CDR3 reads CASNRGISTEAFF. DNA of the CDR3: TGTGCCAGCAACAGGGGAATTAGTACTGAAGCTTTCTTT.

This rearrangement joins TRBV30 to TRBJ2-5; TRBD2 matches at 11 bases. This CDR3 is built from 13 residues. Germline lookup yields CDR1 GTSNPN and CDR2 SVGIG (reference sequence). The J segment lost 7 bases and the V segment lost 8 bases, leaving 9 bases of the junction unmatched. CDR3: CARKTSGAGTQYF. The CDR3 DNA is TGTGCCCGCAAGACTAGCGGGGCGGGGACCCAGTACTTC.

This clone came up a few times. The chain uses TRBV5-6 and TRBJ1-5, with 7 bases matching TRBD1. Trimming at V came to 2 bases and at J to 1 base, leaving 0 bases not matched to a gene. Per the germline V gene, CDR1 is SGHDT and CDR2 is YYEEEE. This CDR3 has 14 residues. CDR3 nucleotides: TGTGCCAGCAGCTTACAGGGGAGCAATCAGCCCCAGCATTTT. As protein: CASSLQGSNQPQHF.

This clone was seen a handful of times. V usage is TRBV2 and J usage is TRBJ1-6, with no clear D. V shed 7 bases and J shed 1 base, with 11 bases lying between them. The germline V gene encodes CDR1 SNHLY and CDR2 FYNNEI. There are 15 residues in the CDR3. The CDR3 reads CASIEPLSYNSPLHF. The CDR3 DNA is TGTGCCAGCATAGAACCTTTATCCTATAATTCACCCCTCCACTTT.

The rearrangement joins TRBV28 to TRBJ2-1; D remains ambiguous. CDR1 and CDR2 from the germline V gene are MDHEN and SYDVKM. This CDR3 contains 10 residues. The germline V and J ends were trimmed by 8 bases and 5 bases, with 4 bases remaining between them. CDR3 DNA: TGTGCCAGCTCTGACAATGAGCAGTTCTTC. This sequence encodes CASSDNEQFF.

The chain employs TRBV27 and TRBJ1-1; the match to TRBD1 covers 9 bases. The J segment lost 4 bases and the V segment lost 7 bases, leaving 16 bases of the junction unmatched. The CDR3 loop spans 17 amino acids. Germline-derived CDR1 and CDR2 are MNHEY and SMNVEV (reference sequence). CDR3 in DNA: TGTGCCAGCACCAAAGCCGGGACAGGGAAATTCGGCACTGAAGCTTTCTTT. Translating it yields CASTKAGTGKFGTEAFF.

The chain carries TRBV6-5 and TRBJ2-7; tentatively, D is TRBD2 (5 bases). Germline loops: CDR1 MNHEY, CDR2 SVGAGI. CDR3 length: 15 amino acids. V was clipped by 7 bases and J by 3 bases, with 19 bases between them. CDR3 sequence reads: CASTTPVKGGYEQYF. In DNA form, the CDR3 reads TGTGCCAGCACCACCCCCGTGAAAGGAGGCTACGAGCAGTACTTC.

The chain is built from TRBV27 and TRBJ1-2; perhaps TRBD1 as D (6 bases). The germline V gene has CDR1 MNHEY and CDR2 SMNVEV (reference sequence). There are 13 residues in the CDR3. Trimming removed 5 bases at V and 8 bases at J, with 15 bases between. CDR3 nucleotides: TGTGCCAGCAGTAGGCAGGGGTCGGGGGGCTACACCTTC. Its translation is CASSRQGSGGYTF.

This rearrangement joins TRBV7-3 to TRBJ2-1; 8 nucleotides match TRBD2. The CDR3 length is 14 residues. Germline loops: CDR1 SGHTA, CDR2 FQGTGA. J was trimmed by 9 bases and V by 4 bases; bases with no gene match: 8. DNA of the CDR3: TGTGCCAGCAGCTCTGGGACTAGATGGGGTGAGCAGTTCTTC. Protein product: CASSSGTRWGEQFF.

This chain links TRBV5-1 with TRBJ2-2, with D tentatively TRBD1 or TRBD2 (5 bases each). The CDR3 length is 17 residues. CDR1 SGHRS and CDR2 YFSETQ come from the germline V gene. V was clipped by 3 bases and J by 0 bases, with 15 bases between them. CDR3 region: CASSWGIYGSNTGELFF. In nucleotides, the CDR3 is TGCGCCAGCAGCTGGGGGATATACGGGTCGAACACCGGGGAGCTGTTTTTT.

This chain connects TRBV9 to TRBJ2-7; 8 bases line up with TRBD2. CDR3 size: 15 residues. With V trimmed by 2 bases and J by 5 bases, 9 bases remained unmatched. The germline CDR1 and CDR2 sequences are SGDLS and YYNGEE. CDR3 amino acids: CASSVTAGEGNEQYF. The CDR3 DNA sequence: TGTGCCAGCAGCGTCACAGCGGGAGAAGGAAACGAGCAGTACTTC.

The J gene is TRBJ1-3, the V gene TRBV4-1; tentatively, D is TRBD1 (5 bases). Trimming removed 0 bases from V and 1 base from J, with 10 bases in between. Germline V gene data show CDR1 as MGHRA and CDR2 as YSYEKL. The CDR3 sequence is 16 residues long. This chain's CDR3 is CASSQDRGGSGNTIYF. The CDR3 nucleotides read TGCGCCAGCAGCCAAGATCGGGGGGGATCTGGAAACACCATATATTTT.

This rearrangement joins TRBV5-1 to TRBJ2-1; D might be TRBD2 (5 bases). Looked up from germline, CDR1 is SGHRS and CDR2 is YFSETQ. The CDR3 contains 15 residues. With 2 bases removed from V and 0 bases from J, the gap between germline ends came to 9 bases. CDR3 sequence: CASSLDGSSYNEQFF. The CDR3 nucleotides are TGCGCCAGCAGCTTAGATGGGAGCTCCTACAATGAGCAGTTCTTC.

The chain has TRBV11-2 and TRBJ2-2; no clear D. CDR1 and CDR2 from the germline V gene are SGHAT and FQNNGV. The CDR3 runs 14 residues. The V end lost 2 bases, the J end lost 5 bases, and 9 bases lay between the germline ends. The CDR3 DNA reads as TGTGCCAGCAGCTTATTAAGGGAAACCGGGGAGCTGTTTTTT. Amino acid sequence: CASSLLRETGELFF.

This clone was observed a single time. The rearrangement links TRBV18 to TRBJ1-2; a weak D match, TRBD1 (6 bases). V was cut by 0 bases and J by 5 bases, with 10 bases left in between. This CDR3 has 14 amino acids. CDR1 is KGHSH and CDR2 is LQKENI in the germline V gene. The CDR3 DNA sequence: TGTGCCAGCTCACCACCTGGACAGCGATATGGCTACACCTTC. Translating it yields CASSPPGQRYGYTF.

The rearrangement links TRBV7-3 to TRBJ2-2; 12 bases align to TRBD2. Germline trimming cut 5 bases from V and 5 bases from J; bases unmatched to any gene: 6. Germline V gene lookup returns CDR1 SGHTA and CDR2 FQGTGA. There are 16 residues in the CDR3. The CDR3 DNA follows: TGTGCCAGCAGCCAAACTAGCGGGGGGAGGACCGGGGAGCTGTTTTTT. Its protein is CASSQTSGGRTGELFF.

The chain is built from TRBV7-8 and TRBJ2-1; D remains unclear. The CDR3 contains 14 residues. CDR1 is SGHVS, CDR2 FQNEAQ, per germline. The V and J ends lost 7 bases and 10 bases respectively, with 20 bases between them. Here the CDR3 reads CASTSMVGLGEQFF. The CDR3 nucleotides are TGTGCCAGCACCTCAATGGTCGGCCTGGGGGAGCAGTTCTTC.

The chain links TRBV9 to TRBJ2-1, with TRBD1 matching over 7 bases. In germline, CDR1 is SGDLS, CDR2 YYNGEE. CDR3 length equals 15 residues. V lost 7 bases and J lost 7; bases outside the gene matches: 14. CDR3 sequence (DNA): TGTGCCAGCGCCCCACCAGGGGGAAATTGGAATGAGCAGTTCTTC. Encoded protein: CASAPPGGNWNEQFF.

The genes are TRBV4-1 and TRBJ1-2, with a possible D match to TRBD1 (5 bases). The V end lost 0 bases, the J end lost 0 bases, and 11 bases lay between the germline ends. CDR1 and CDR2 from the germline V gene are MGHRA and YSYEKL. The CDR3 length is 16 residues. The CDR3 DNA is TGCGCCAGCAGCCAAGATACGGGGGGTCCTAACTATGGCTACACCTTC. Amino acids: CASSQDTGGPNYGYTF.

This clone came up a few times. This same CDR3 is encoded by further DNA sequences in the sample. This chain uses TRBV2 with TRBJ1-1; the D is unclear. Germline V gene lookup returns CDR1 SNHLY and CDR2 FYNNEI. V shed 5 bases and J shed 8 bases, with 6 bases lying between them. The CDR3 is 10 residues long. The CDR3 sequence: CASSSGEAFF. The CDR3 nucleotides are TGTGCCAGCAGTTCCGGAGAAGCTTTCTTT.

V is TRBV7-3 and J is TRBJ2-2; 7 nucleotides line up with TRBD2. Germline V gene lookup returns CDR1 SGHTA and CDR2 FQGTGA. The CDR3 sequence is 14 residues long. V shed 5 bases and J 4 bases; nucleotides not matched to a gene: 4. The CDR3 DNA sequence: TGTGCCAGCAGCCTCTCGGGGGGCACCGGGGAGCTGTTTTTT. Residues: CASSLSGGTGELFF.

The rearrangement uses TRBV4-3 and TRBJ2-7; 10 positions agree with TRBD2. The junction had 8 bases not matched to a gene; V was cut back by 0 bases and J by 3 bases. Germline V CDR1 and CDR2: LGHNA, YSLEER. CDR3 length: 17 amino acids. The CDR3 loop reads CASSQEWASGGFYEQYF. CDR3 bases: TGCGCCAGCAGCCAAGAATGGGCTAGCGGGGGCTTCTACGAGCAGTACTTC.

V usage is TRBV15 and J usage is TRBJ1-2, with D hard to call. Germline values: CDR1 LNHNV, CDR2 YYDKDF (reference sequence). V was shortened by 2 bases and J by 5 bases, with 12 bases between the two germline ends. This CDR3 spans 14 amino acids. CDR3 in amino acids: CATSRSDPAYGYTF. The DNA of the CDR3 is TGTGCCACCAGCAGATCGGACCCAGCTTATGGCTACACCTTC.

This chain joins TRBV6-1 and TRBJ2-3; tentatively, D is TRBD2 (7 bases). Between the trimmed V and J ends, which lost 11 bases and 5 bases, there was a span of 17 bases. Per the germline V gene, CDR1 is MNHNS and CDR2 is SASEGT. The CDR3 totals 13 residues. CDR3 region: CACGGRAVDTQYF. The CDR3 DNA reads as TGTGCCTGCGGGGGCAGGGCTGTAGATACGCAGTATTTT.

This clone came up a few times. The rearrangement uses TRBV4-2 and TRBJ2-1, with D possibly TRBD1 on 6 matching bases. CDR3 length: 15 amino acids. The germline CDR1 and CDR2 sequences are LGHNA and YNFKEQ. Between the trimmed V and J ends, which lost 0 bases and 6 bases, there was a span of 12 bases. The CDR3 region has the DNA TGTGCCAGCAGCCAAGAAAACAGGGCCCTCAATGAGCAGTTCTTC. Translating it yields CASSQENRALNEQFF.

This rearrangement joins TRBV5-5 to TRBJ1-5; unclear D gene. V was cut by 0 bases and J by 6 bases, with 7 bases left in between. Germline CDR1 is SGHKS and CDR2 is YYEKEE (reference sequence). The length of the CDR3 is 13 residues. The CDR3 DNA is TGTGCCAGCAGCTTGGAGCCCGCTCAGCCCCAGCATTTT. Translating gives CASSLEPAQPQHF.

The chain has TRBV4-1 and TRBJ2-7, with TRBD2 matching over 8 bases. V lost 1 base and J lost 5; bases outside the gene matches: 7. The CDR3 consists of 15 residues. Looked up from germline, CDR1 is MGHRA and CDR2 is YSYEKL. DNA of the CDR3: TGCGCCAGCAGCCAAGGTCTCAGGCGGGGGGACGAGCAGTACTTC. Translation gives CASSQGLRRGDEQYF.

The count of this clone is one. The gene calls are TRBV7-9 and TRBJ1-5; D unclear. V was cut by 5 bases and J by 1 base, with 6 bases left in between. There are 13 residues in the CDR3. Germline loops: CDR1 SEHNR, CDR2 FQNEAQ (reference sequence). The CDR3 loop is CASSKDSNQPQHF. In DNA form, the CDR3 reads TGTGCCAGCAGCAAAGACAGCAATCAGCCCCAGCATTTT.